These 17 T cell receptor beta chains were sequenced from one sample in a study of blood T cell repertoires in COVID-19. Profiling relied on immunoSEQ multiplex PCR, and the TCRdb table lists in-frame clones only, not all of them. This table holds about 100,000 clones, approximately 85% found once. The source material was peripheral blood. The receptors originated from a human donor in a cohort sampled during active COVID-19.

The rearrangement links TRBV3-1 (or the pseudogene TRBV3-2) to TRBJ2-1; TRBD2 might be the D (6 bases). The germline V and J ends were trimmed by 2 bases and 0 bases, with 14 bases remaining between them. CDR1 LGHDT and CDR2 YNNKEL come from the germline V gene (reference sequence). The CDR3 is 17 residues long. This CDR3 is CASSQRVAGSSYNEQFF. CDR3 coding DNA: TGTGCCAGCAGCCAAAGGGTTGCGGGGAGCTCCTACAATGAGCAGTTCTTC.

The V call is TRBV28, the J call TRBJ2-1; TRBD2 is a possible D gene (7 bases). Per the germline V gene, CDR1 is MDHEN and CDR2 is SYDVKM. The CDR3 is made up of 16 amino acids. Trimming removed 5 bases from V and 4 bases from J, with 18 bases in between. Here the CDR3 reads CASSQWGGPNYNEQFF. CDR3 sequence (DNA): TGTGCCAGCAGTCAATGGGGGGGGCCCAATTACAATGAGCAGTTCTTC.

The chain combines TRBV6-5 with TRBJ1-1; weak D call: TRBD1 (5 bases). The V and J ends lost 0 bases and 6 bases respectively, with 11 bases between them. The CDR3 contains 14 residues. Germline values: CDR1 MNHEY, CDR2 SVGAGI. CDR3 sequence (DNA): TGTGCCAGCAGTTACTCAGACAGTTGGGCTGAAGCTTTCTTT. It is translated as CASSYSDSWAEAFF.

This clone was picked up one time. CDR3 DNA: TGTGCCAGCAGTTTTACGGGGGGGGCTCAGGATGAGCAGTTCTTC. Translation: CASSFTGGAQDEQFF. V is TRBV27 and J is TRBJ2-1, with TRBD2 identical over 8 bases. V lost 3 bases and J lost 8; bases outside the gene matches: 9. The CDR3 covers 15 residues. Germline loops: CDR1 MNHEY, CDR2 SMNVEV (reference sequence).

The V call is TRBV6-6, the J call TRBJ1-1, with a weak D call TRBD1 (6 bases). The CDR3 spans 15 residues. Germline values: CDR1 MNHNY, CDR2 SVGAGI (reference sequence). V gave up 2 bases and J gave up 0 bases, with 10 bases separating them. The CDR3 bases are TGTGCCAGCAGTTACGCGGGGGCGATGAACACTGAAGCTTTCTTT. Protein product: CASSYAGAMNTEAFF.

The genes are TRBV28 and TRBJ1-6; 8 positions match TRBD1. J lost 3 bases, V lost 5 bases, and 9 bases had no gene match. The germline V gene encodes CDR1 MDHEN and CDR2 SYDVKM. This CDR3 has 17 amino acids. The CDR3, as DNA: TGTGCCAGCAGTACTACGGGACAGGTCTTCTATAATTCACCCCTCCACTTT. Translated, it gives CASSTTGQVFYNSPLHF. Complete variable domain (other parts from reference TRBV28 and TRBJ1-6): DVKVTQSSRYLVKRTGEKVFLECVQDMDHENMFWYRQDPGLGLRLIYFSYDVKMKEKGDIPEGYSVSREKKERFSLILESASTNQTSMYLCASSTTGQVFYNSPLHFGNGTRLTVT.

V usage is TRBV27 and J usage is TRBJ1-2; possible D gene TRBD1, 5 bases. This CDR3 region has 13 residues. The V and J ends lost 2 bases and 4 bases respectively, with 8 bases between them. Germline CDR1 MNHEY, CDR2 SMNVEV (reference sequence). The CDR3 sequence: CASSLGQGYGYTF. The CDR3 nucleotides are TGTGCCAGCAGTTTAGGGCAGGGCTATGGCTACACCTTC.

The genes are TRBV7-9 and TRBJ1-1; possibly TRBD1 for D (6 bases). V was clipped by 5 bases and J by 1 base, with 14 bases between them. Germline V gene lookup returns CDR1 SEHNR and CDR2 FQNEAQ (reference sequence). The CDR3 length is 15 residues. The CDR3 protein is CASSTREDRNTEAFF. Written as DNA, the CDR3 is TGTGCCAGCAGCACACGAGAGGACAGGAACACTGAAGCTTTCTTT.

In this sample, this clone turned up a few times. The chain links TRBV5-6 to TRBJ1-2; perhaps TRBD1 as D (5 bases). Germline CDR1 is SGHDT and CDR2 is YYEEEE. The CDR3 is 15 amino acids. With 0 bases removed from V and 2 bases from J, the gap between germline ends came to 11 bases. CDR3 region: CASSLVGGQNYGYTF. The CDR3 nucleotides are TGTGCCAGCAGCTTGGTCGGGGGTCAAAACTATGGCTACACCTTC.

V is TRBV6-2 or TRBV6-3 and J is TRBJ2-7; 11 bases map to TRBD2. CDR3 length: 15 residues. The germline V gene has CDR1 MNHEY and CDR2 SVGEGT. V trimming: 6 bases; J trimming: 2 bases; junction bases outside the gene matches: 6. The DNA for the CDR3 is TGTGCCAGCAGCATTGGACTAGCGGGTACCTACGAGCAGTACTTC. This encodes CASSIGLAGTYEQYF.

The chain joins TRBV11-2 to TRBJ2-7, with D possibly TRBD1 on 5 matching bases. The length of the CDR3 is 15 residues. Germline V gene data show CDR1 as SGHAT and CDR2 as FQNNGV. The germline V and J ends were trimmed by 1 base and 6 bases, with 16 bases remaining between them. DNA for the CDR3: TGTGCCAGCAGCTTAGTTGTCGGCCTTAGGGGCGAGCAGTACTTC. Protein product: CASSLVVGLRGEQYF.

The V gene is TRBV19, the J gene TRBJ1-1, with TRBD1 as a possible D gene (5 bases). This CDR3 has 14 amino acids. CDR1 is LNHDA and CDR2 is SQIVND in the germline V gene (reference sequence). Trimming removed 7 bases at V and 3 bases at J, with 15 bases between. CDR3 in DNA: TGTGCCAGTAAGGGGTTAATAACGGACACTGAAGCTTTCTTT. Its protein product is CASKGLITDTEAFF.

This clone has just one count. The V and J genes are TRBV2 and TRBJ2-4, with D maybe TRBD1 (6 bases). CDR3 length equals 14 residues. Germline CDR1 is SNHLY and CDR2 is FYNNEI. V was clipped by 6 bases and J by 4 bases, with 13 bases between them. The CDR3: CASSHRTAKNIQYF. CDR3 DNA sequence: TGTGCCAGCAGCCATCGGACAGCTAAAAACATTCAGTACTTC.

This clone was seen a handful of times. This chain uses TRBV6-6 with TRBJ1-5; D is unclear. Germline V lookup: CDR1 MNHNY, CDR2 SVGAGI (reference sequence). V lost 7 bases and J lost 8, with 18 bases in between. This CDR3 is built from 14 residues. The CDR3 here is CASNPGRLGKPQHF. The CDR3 nucleotides read TGTGCCAGCAACCCAGGACGGCTCGGGAAGCCCCAGCATTTT.

This clone appeared a few times. The chain carries TRBV7-2 and TRBJ1-2; weak D call: TRBD1 (6 bases). This CDR3 has 14 residues. CDR1 is SGHTA, CDR2 FQGNSA, per germline. V was clipped by 5 bases and J by 2 bases, with 12 bases between them. The CDR3 loop is CASSPGQWNYGYTF. The CDR3 nucleotides are TGTGCCAGCAGCCCCGGACAGTGGAACTATGGCTACACCTTC.

The chain couples TRBV30 to TRBJ1-1; D is ambiguous. The CDR3 spans 14 residues. Per the germline V gene, CDR1 is GTSNPN and CDR2 is SVGIG (reference sequence). Trimming stripped 3 bases from V and 0 bases from J, with 11 bases between. The CDR3 DNA sequence: TGTGCCTGGAGCCGAAAACAGATGAACACTGAAGCTTTCTTT. Translation gives CAWSRKQMNTEAFF.

The V call is TRBV6-1, the J call TRBJ2-2, with D unclear. Germline V gene data show CDR1 as MNHNS and CDR2 as SASEGT. The CDR3 is 16 residues long. The V gene lost 1 base and the J gene lost 2 bases, with 11 bases spanning the gap. The CDR3 DNA is TGTGCCAGCAGTGAAGGGGTATACAGCAACACCGGGGAGCTGTTTTTT. It yields the protein CASSEGVYSNTGELFF.